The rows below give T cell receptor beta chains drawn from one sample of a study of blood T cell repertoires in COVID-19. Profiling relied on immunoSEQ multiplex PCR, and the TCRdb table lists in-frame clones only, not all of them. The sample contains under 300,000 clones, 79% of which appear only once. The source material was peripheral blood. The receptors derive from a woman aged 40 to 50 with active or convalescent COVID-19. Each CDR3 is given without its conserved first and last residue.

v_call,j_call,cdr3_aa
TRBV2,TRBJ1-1,ASSDSPERAF
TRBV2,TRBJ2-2,ASSWAENTGELF
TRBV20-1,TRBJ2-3,SASAQLNTDTQY
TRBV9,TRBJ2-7,ASSASGGAGYEQY
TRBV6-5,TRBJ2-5,ASHVAGGYETQY
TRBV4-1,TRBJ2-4,ASSQPGQGNIQY
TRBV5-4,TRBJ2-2,ASSSPVGHGVFTGELF
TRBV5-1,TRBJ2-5,ASSLDGRLPQETQY
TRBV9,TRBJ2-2,ASSPGGANTGELF
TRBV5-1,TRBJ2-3,ASSPGGDTQY
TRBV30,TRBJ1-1,AWRGSGGFAEAF
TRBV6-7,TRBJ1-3,ASSLGQGRPGNTIY
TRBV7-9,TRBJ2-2,ASSLWGASNTGELF
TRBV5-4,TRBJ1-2,ASSLARGIANYGYT
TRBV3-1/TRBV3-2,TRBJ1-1,ASSLTGTGVGEAF
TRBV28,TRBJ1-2,ASSLDRDRVFANYGYT
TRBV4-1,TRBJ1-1,ASSQVQNTEAF
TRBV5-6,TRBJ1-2,ASSFLFALTGASNYGYT
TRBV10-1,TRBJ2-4,ASSPRTGTGNIQY
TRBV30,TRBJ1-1,AWSDRGTEAF
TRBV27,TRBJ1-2,ASSRATGSDYGYT
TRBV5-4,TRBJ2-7,ATSVRDSSYEQY
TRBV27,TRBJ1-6,ASSFYRDNSPLH
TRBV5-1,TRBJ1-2,ASSLTAGFGYT
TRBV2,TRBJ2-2,ASRAGTSAGELF
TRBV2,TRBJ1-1,ASRADRGPAF
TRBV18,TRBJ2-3,ATDMGAILDTQY
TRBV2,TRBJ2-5,ASSVWGLQETQY
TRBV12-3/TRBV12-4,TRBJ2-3,ASSSRQTYTQY
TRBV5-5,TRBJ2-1,ASSLALAGWNEQF
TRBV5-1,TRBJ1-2,ASSQDRGVYGYT
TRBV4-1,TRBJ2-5,ASSQDRASGLETQY
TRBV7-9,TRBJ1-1,ASSFPGGTEAF
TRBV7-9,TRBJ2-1,ASSVDRAPILGEQF
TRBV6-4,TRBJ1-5,ASCEQGARNQPQH